Presented here are 18 T cell receptor beta chains from one specimen sequenced in a study of blood T cell repertoires in COVID-19. Sequencing was performed with immunoSEQ multiplex PCR; in TCRdb, only in-frame clones are kept and a portion is missing. The repertoire has roughly 140,000 clones, around 88% of them found once; the top ten carry 28%. The sample taken for sequencing was peripheral blood. These receptor sequences come from a human donor in a cohort sampled during active COVID-19.

This chain joins TRBV5-5 and TRBJ2-5, with 7 bases that match TRBD1. The CDR3 consists of 14 residues. J lost 1 base, V lost 4 bases, and 4 bases had no gene match. CDR1 is SGHKS, CDR2 YYEKEE, per germline (reference sequence). CDR3 coding DNA: TGTGCCAGCAGCGAAGGACAGGTCCAAGAGACCCAGTACTTC. This sequence encodes CASSEGQVQETQYF.

This clone appeared once. The chain couples TRBV6-5 to TRBJ1-3, with 7 nucleotides matching TRBD1. This CDR3 comprises 14 residues. The V segment lost 9 bases and the J segment 2 bases; nucleotides outside the gene matches: 7. In germline, CDR1 is MNHEY, CDR2 SVGAGI. The CDR3 sequence: CASETGVTGNTIYF. As DNA, the CDR3 is TGTGCCAGTGAAACAGGGGTCACTGGAAACACCATATATTTT.

The V gene is TRBV27, the J gene TRBJ1-2; D may be TRBD1 (5 bases). The germline gives CDR1 MNHEY, CDR2 SMNVEV (reference sequence). V was pared by 3 bases and J by 7 bases, with 12 bases between. The CDR3 loop spans 13 amino acids. The CDR3, as DNA: TGTGCCAGCAGTTTGGGACTAGTTGGTGGCTACACCTTC. Amino acid sequence: CASSLGLVGGYTF.

This clone was seen once. This chain links TRBV4-2 with TRBJ2-5; TRBD2 might be the D (7 bases). The germline gives CDR1 LGHNA, CDR2 YNFKEQ. Trimming cost V 1 base and J 4 bases, with 19 bases left between them. This CDR3 is built from 17 residues. The CDR3 spells CASSQGGRRGGGETQYF. CDR3 in DNA: TGTGCCAGCAGCCAAGGGGGCCGGCGGGGAGGGGGAGAGACCCAGTACTTC.

The gene calls are TRBV7-2 and TRBJ2-3, with 7 bases lining up with TRBD1. Looked up from germline, CDR1 is SGHTA and CDR2 is FQGNSA. The V segment lost 6 bases and the J segment 4 bases; nucleotides outside the gene matches: 4. This CDR3 has 13 amino acids. The CDR3 DNA reads TGTGCCAGCAGATTCACAGGGGCAGATACGCAGTATTTT. It yields the protein CASRFTGADTQYF. Full variable domain (remainder filled in from reference TRBV7-2 and TRBJ2-3): GAGVSQSPSNKVTEKGKDVELRCDPISGHTALYWYRQSLGQGLEFLIYFQGNSAPDKSGLPSDRFSAERTGGSVSTLTIQRTQQEDSAVYLCASRFTGADTQYFGPGTRLTVL.

The V call is TRBV25-1, the J call TRBJ1-1, with 8 bases that match TRBD1. CDR1 MGHDK and CDR2 SYGVNS come from the germline V gene. The CDR3 has 13 amino acids. V was pared by 6 bases and J by 7 bases, with 7 bases of the junction left unmatched. The CDR3 nucleotides read TGTGCCAGCAGGGGAATAGGACAGGGTGAAGCTTTCTTT. Translation gives CASRGIGQGEAFF.

The chain combines TRBV7-8 with TRBJ2-7; D gene unclear. The CDR3 length is 12 residues. Germline V gene lookup returns CDR1 SGHVS and CDR2 FQNEAQ. V was cut by 6 bases and J by 5 bases, with 11 bases left in between. The CDR3 reads CASRDQVNEQYF. DNA for the CDR3: TGTGCCAGCAGGGATCAGGTGAACGAGCAGTACTTC.

This clone was detected only once. The chain couples TRBV7-9 to TRBJ1-1, with D possibly TRBD1 on 5 matching bases. The CDR3 is 14 amino acids. Germline V lookup: CDR1 SEHNR, CDR2 FQNEAQ (reference sequence). Trimming shortened V by 3 bases and J by 7 bases, and 15 bases separated the two germline ends. CDR3 region: CASSLGLKAGEAFF. CDR3 sequence (DNA): TGTGCCAGCAGCTTGGGACTCAAGGCGGGTGAAGCTTTCTTT.

The CDR3 protein is CASRTGGGNQPQHF. Written as DNA, the CDR3 is TGTGCCAGCAGGACAGGGGGTGGCAATCAGCCCCAGCATTTT. V usage is TRBV2 and J usage is TRBJ1-5; TRBD1 agrees at 9 bases. This CDR3 contains 14 residues. Germline lookup yields CDR1 SNHLY and CDR2 FYNNEI. Trimming at V came to 6 bases and at J to 2 bases, leaving 2 bases not matched to a gene.

CDR3 nucleotide sequence: TGTGCCAGCAGCTTTGCCCCCCCGACAGGGGGTAAAACCTCCTATAATTCACCCCTCCACTTT. Amino acids: CASSFAPPTGGKTSYNSPLHF. This chain connects TRBV12-1 to TRBJ1-6; the DNA was not used to check the table's D call, TRBD1. TRBV12-1 is assigned pseudogene status. The CDR3 length is 21 residues.

The chain combines TRBV18 with TRBJ2-1, with D tentatively TRBD2 (5 bases). The CDR3 loop spans 12 amino acids. The ends were cut back, 4 bases at V and 13 bases at J, with 14 bases in the middle. CDR1 is KGHSH and CDR2 is LQKENI in the germline V gene. CDR3 sequence: CASSRQAVDQFF. Here the CDR3 DNA reads TGTGCCAGCTCACGGCAAGCGGTGGACCAGTTCTTC.

The J gene is TRBJ1-1, the V gene TRBV3-1 (or the pseudogene TRBV3-2); D is uncertain. Deletions cut 4 bases from V and 11 bases from J, with 23 bases between. Germline V lookup: CDR1 LGHDT, CDR2 YNNKEL (reference sequence). The length of the CDR3 is 15 residues. The chain's CDR3 is CASSLILGKSEAAFF. CDR3 nucleotides: TGTGCCAGCAGCCTAATCCTTGGCAAGTCCGAAGCGGCTTTCTTT.

The CDR3 nucleotides read TGTGCCAGCAGCTCCGGGGGAGCGGGGGGTATTGGTACGCAGTATTTT. This codes for CASSSGGAGGIGTQYF. The genes are TRBV7-3 and TRBJ2-3, with 9 bases that match TRBD2. The CDR3 is 16 amino acids. CDR1 is SGHTA, CDR2 FQGTGA, per germline. V gave up 4 bases and J gave up 8 bases; unmatched junction bases: 13. Filled out from reference TRBV7-3 and TRBJ2-3, the complete variable domain reads GAGVSQTPSNKVTEKGKYVELRCDPISGHTALYWYRQSLGQGPEFLIYFQGTGAADDSGLPNDRFFAVRPEGSVSTLKIQRTERGDSAVYLCASSSGGAGGIGTQYFGPGTRLTVL.

The chain employs TRBV3-1 (or the pseudogene TRBV3-2) and TRBJ1-2; a possible D gene is TRBD1 (5 bases). CDR1 LGHDT and CDR2 YNNKEL come from the germline V gene (reference sequence). V was shortened by 4 bases and J by 5 bases, with 11 bases between the two germline ends. This CDR3 region has 13 residues. CDR3 sequence (DNA): TGTGCCAGCAGCCGACGGGGGGGTTATGGCTACACCTTC. Protein: CASSRRGGYGYTF.

The gene calls are TRBV14 and TRBJ2-4, with 8 bases that match TRBD1. V lost 2 bases to trimming and J lost 1 base; unmatched junction nucleotides: 7. The germline V gene has CDR1 SGHDN and CDR2 FVKESK. The CDR3 has 17 residues. The CDR3 region has the DNA TGTGCCAGCAGCCAACATCGACAGGGGAACGCCAAAAACATTCAGTACTTC. The encoded protein is CASSQHRQGNAKNIQYF.

This clone has more than one count but fewer than ten. CDR3 loop: CASSPSPLNTEAFF. Here the CDR3 DNA reads TGTGCCAGCAGCCCCTCTCCTCTGAACACTGAAGCTTTCTTT. The chain has TRBV7-2 and TRBJ1-1; D is unresolved. This CDR3 is built from 14 residues. Germline lookup yields CDR1 SGHTA and CDR2 FQGNSA. The V and J ends lost 5 bases and 0 bases respectively, with 10 bases between them. The variable domain in full, completed from reference TRBV7-2 and TRBJ1-1, reads GAGVSQSPSNKVTEKGKDVELRCDPISGHTALYWYRQSLGQGLEFLIYFQGNSAPDKSGLPSDRFSAERTGGSVSTLTIQRTQQEDSAVYLCASSPSPLNTEAFFGQGTRLTVV.

The V call is TRBV4-3, the J call TRBJ1-1, with TRBD1 as a possible D gene (6 bases). Deletions cut 0 bases from V and 2 bases from J, with 16 bases between. This CDR3 contains 17 residues. Germline V gene lookup returns CDR1 LGHNA and CDR2 YSLEER. CDR3 protein: CASSQDGSTGRNTEAFF. Written as DNA, the CDR3 is TGCGCCAGCAGCCAAGACGGTTCGACAGGCAGAAACACTGAAGCTTTCTTT.

The chain employs TRBV5-4 and TRBJ2-3, with D perhaps matching TRBD2 (6 bases). Germline lookup yields CDR1 SGHNT and CDR2 YYREEE (reference sequence). The CDR3 consists of 16 residues. The V gene lost 4 bases and the J gene lost 3 bases, with 18 bases spanning the gap. The CDR3 protein is CASSPHLGGATDTQYF. As DNA, the CDR3 is TGTGCCAGCAGCCCTCACCTCGGGGGAGCGACAGATACGCAGTATTTT.